These 9 T cell receptor beta chains were all obtained from the same sample, sequenced in a study of blood T cell repertoires in COVID-19. Sequencing was performed with immunoSEQ multiplex PCR; in TCRdb, only in-frame clones are kept and a portion is missing. The data show a few hundred thousand clones, about nine tenths seen once. Material: peripheral blood. Source of these receptors: a woman aged 25 to 39 with COVID-19, enrolled during active disease.

This chain links TRBV3-1 (or the pseudogene TRBV3-2) with TRBJ1-1, with 8 bases identical to TRBD1. Germline V gene data show CDR1 as LGHDT and CDR2 as YNNKEL (reference sequence). The length of the CDR3 is 14 residues. J lost 1 base, V lost 4 bases, and 2 bases had no gene match. The CDR3 DNA reads TGTGCCAGCAGCCTGGGGACAGGGAACACTGAAGCTTTCTTT. Amino acids: CASSLGTGNTEAFF.

The CDR3 loop reads CASSYALLSSYNEQFF. In DNA, the CDR3 is TGTGCCAGCAGTTACGCTCTTCTCAGCTCCTACAATGAGCAGTTCTTC. V gene TRBV6-2 or TRBV6-3 combines with J gene TRBJ2-1; no clear D gene. This CDR3 has 16 amino acids. Trimming left V 2 bases short and J 0 bases short, with 11 bases between. Germline CDR1 MNHEY, CDR2 SVGEGT.

This clone was counted once. V usage is TRBV9 and J usage is TRBJ2-1; no clear D gene. From germline, CDR1 is SGDLS and CDR2 YYNGEE. The CDR3 contains 13 residues. Trimming shortened V by 1 base and J by 4 bases, and 6 bases separated the two germline ends. The CDR3 sequence: CASSVQNYNEQFF. As DNA, the CDR3 is TGTGCCAGCAGCGTACAAAATTACAATGAGCAGTTCTTC. Full variable domain (remainder filled in from reference TRBV9 and TRBJ2-1): DSGVTQTPKHLITATGQRVTLRCSPRSGDLSVYWYQQSLDQGLQFLIQYYNGEERAKGNILERFSAQQFPDLHSELNLSSLELGDSALYFCASSVQNYNEQFFGPGTRLTVL.

This chain connects TRBV12-3 or TRBV12-4 to TRBJ2-7; weak D call: TRBD1 (6 bases). The CDR3 runs to 13 residues. V was trimmed by 4 bases and J by 9 bases, leaving 16 bases between them. The CDR3 nucleotides are TGTGCCAGCAGTTATTTAGGAACAGGGCTGCAGTACTTC. Protein sequence: CASSYLGTGLQYF.

This chain links TRBV4-3 with TRBJ2-3; 8 bases match TRBD2. V gave up 1 base and J gave up 4 bases; unmatched junction bases: 7. This CDR3 region has 16 residues. The germline V gene encodes CDR1 LGHNA and CDR2 YSLEER. CDR3 amino acids: CASSQVETAGADTQYF. Here the CDR3 DNA reads TGCGCCAGCAGCCAAGTGGAAACAGCGGGGGCAGATACGCAGTATTTT.

V is TRBV12-3 or TRBV12-4 and J is TRBJ2-5; 8 nucleotides match TRBD2. With V trimmed by 6 bases and J by 4 bases, 4 bases remained unmatched. The CDR3 length is 13 residues. The CDR3 sequence: CASRFTSGETQYF. In nucleotides, the CDR3 is TGTGCCAGCAGATTCACTAGCGGAGAGACCCAGTACTTC.

In its sample, this clone was seen once. This chain joins TRBV19 and TRBJ2-2; the D gene is possibly TRBD2 (5 bases). CDR1 is LNHDA, CDR2 SQIVND, per germline (reference sequence). CDR3 length equals 14 residues. V lost 7 bases and J lost 3, with 12 bases in between. The CDR3 sequence is CASKPTGYTGELFF. CDR3 coding DNA: TGTGCCAGTAAACCCACGGGGTACACCGGGGAGCTGTTTTTT.

The genes are TRBV20-1 and TRBJ1-1, with 8 bases matching TRBD1. Germline V gene sequence: CDR1 DFQATT, CDR2 SNEGSKA (reference sequence). After removal of 6 bases from V and 10 bases from J, the junction contained 7 bases not matched to a gene. This CDR3 has 11 residues. CDR3 protein: CSASGQGGAFF. CDR3 coding DNA: TGCAGTGCGAGCGGACAGGGTGGAGCTTTCTTT.

The chain uses TRBV4-3 and TRBJ2-3, with 8 positions matching TRBD1. V lost 3 bases, J lost 2 bases, and 10 bases stayed unmatched. CDR3 length: 17 amino acids. CDR1 and CDR2 from the germline V gene are LGHNA and YSLEER. CDR3 in amino acids: CASSQGPGQGDTDTQYF. The DNA for the CDR3 is TGCGCCAGCAGCCAGGGGCCTGGACAGGGCGACACAGATACGCAGTATTTT.